One sample yielded the 8 T cell receptor beta chains listed below, sequenced in a study of cytomegalovirus exposure and HLA in healthy donors. Vbeta (60) and Jbeta (13) primers were used in the PCR. Produced via immunoSEQ multiplex PCR; TCRdb's table is partial and in-frame only. This sample carries about 160,000 clones, 80% of them seen once, and the ten largest clones take approximately 4.8%. The specimen sequenced was PBMCs. Receptor source: a man aged 30 to 39 in good health and CMV-seronegative.

V and J are TRBV5-5 and TRBJ2-1, with D maybe TRBD1 (6 bases). Trimming stripped 4 bases from V and 8 bases from J, with 16 bases between. Per the germline V gene, CDR1 is SGHKS and CDR2 is YYEKEE (reference sequence). The CDR3 runs 14 residues. CDR3 region: CASSPRDRKHEQFF. CDR3 DNA sequence: TGTGCCAGCAGCCCACGTGACAGGAAACATGAGCAGTTCTTC.

The V call is TRBV28, the J call TRBJ2-7; TRBD2 agrees at 9 bases. V lost 7 bases, J lost 3 bases, and 10 bases stayed unmatched. Per germline, CDR1 MDHEN and CDR2 SYDVKM. This CDR3 region has 15 residues. CDR3 coding DNA: TGTGCCAGCATAACAGCGGGAGGCGGTTACTACGAGCAGTACTTC. Its translation is CASITAGGGYYEQYF.

The chain couples TRBV27 to TRBJ2-5; a weak D match, TRBD1 (6 bases). The CDR3 runs 15 residues. Germline V gene sequence: CDR1 MNHEY, CDR2 SMNVEV (reference sequence). V gave up 5 bases and J gave up 4 bases, with 17 bases separating them. The CDR3 region is CASSPTGRKGETQYF. CDR3 DNA sequence: TGTGCCAGCAGTCCGACAGGACGCAAAGGAGAGACCCAGTACTTC.

The rearrangement joins TRBV30 to TRBJ2-1, with 10 bases that match TRBD1. J lost 12 bases, V lost 4 bases, and 9 bases had no gene match. This CDR3 spans 13 amino acids. Germline V gene lookup returns CDR1 GTSNPN and CDR2 SVGIG (reference sequence). CDR3 sequence (DNA): TGTGCCTGGAAGGGTAGGACAGGGGGTTTGCAGTTCTTC. Its translation is CAWKGRTGGLQFF.

The chain links TRBV7-9 to TRBJ2-7, with 12 positions matching TRBD2. V was pared by 5 bases and J by 1 base, with 3 bases of the junction left unmatched. The CDR3 is made up of 15 amino acids. Germline V lookup: CDR1 SEHNR, CDR2 FQNEAQ (reference sequence). CDR3 DNA sequence: TGTGCCAGCAGCCTGGGGACTAGCGGGTCCTACGAGCAGTACTTC. Translated, it gives CASSLGTSGSYEQYF. Complete variable domain (other parts from reference TRBV7-9 and TRBJ2-7): DTGVSQNPRHKITKRGQNVTFRCDPISEHNRLYWYRQTLGQGPEFLTYFQNEAQLEKSRLLSDRFSAERPKGSFSTLEIQRTEQGDSAMYLCASSLGTSGSYEQYFGPGTRLTVT.

CDR3 nucleotide sequence: TGTGCCATCAGTCCCGGAGCGAACACTGAAGCTTTCTTT. It encodes CAISPGANTEAFF. The chain employs TRBV10-3 and TRBJ1-1; D unclear. This CDR3 region has 13 residues. Per the germline V gene, CDR1 is ENHRY and CDR2 is SYGVKD. V lost 5 bases and J lost 1, with 8 bases in between.

This clone was detected a few times. The chain combines TRBV7-9 with TRBJ2-7; unclear D gene. From germline, CDR1 is SEHNR and CDR2 FQNEAQ (reference sequence). The CDR3 is made up of 12 amino acids. V was trimmed by 1 base and J by 3 bases, leaving 4 bases between them. In nucleotides, the CDR3 is TGTGCCAGCAGCTTAGTAGACTACGAGCAGTACTTC. It translates to CASSLVDYEQYF.

This clone was picked up one time. The gene calls are TRBV27 and TRBJ2-1, with a possible D match to TRBD2 (5 bases). V lost 5 bases, J lost 0 bases, and 20 bases lay in between. This CDR3 has 18 amino acids. CDR1 is MNHEY and CDR2 is SMNVEV in the germline V gene (reference sequence). CDR3: CASSTTTFIGSSYNEQFF. CDR3 sequence (DNA): TGTGCCAGCAGTACGACAACCTTCATAGGGAGCTCCTACAATGAGCAGTTCTTC.